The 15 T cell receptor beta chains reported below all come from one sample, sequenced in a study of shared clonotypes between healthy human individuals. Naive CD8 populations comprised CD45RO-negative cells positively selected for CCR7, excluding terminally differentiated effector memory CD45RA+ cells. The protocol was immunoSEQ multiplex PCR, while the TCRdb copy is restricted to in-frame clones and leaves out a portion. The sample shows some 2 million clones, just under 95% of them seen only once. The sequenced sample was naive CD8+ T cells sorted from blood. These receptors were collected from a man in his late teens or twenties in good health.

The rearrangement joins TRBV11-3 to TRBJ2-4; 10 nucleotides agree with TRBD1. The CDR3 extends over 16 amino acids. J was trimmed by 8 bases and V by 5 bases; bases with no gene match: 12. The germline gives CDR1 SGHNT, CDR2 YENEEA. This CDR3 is CASSPYSTGGEDIQYF. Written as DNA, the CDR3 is TGTGCCAGCAGCCCGTATTCGACAGGGGGCGAGGACATTCAGTACTTC.

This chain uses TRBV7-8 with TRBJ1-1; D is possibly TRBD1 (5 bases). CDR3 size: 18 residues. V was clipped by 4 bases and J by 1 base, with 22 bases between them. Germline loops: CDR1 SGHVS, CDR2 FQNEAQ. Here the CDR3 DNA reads TGTGCCAGCAGCTCCCACACCGCCAGGGTAGGTGGGAACACTGAAGCTTTCTTT. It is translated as CASSSHTARVGGNTEAFF.

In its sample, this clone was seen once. For the CDR3, the DNA is TGTGCCAGCAGCCGATTCTCGGACAGACCCTACGAGCAGTACTTC. Residues: CASSRFSDRPYEQYF. The rearrangement joins TRBV7-9 to TRBJ2-7, with D possibly matching TRBD1 (6 bases). The CDR3 consists of 15 residues. Trimming removed 5 bases at V and 2 bases at J, with 16 bases between. The germline V gene encodes CDR1 SEHNR and CDR2 FQNEAQ (reference sequence).

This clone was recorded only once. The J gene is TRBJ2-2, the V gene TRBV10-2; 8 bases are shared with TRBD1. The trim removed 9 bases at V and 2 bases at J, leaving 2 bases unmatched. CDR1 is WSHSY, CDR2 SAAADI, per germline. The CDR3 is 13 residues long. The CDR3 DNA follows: TGCGCCAGTTCAGGGGGCAACACCGGGGAGCTGTTTTTT. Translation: CASSGGNTGELFF.

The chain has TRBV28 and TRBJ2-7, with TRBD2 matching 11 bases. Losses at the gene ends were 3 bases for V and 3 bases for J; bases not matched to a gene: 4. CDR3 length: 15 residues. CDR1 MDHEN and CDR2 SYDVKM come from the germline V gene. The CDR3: CASSLGLADYYEQYF. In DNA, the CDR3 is TGTGCCAGCAGTTTGGGACTAGCGGACTACTACGAGCAGTACTTC.

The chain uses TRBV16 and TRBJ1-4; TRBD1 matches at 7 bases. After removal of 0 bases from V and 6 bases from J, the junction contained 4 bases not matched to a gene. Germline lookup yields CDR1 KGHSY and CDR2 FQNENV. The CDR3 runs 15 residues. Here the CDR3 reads CASSQSRQGHEKLFF. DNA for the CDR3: TGTGCCAGCAGCCAATCGAGACAGGGACATGAAAAACTGTTTTTT.

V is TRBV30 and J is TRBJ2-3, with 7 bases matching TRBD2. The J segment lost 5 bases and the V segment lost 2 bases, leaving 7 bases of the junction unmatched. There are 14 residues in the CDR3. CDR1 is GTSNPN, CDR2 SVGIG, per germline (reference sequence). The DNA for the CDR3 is TGTGCCTGGAGTTCTAGCGGTGGCGGAGATACGCAGTATTTT. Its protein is CAWSSSGGGDTQYF.

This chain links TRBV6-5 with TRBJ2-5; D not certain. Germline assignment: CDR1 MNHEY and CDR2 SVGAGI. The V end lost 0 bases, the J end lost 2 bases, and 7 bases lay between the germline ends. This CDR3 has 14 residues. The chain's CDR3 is CASSYSPNQETQYF. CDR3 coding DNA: TGTGCCAGCAGTTACTCGCCTAATCAAGAGACCCAGTACTTC.

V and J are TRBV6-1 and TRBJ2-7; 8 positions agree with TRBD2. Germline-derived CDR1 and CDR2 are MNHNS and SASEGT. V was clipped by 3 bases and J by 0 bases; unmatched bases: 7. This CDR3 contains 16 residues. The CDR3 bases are TGTGCCAGCAGTGACACCGGGACTAGTATCTCCTACGAGCAGTACTTC. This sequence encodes CASSDTGTSISYEQYF.

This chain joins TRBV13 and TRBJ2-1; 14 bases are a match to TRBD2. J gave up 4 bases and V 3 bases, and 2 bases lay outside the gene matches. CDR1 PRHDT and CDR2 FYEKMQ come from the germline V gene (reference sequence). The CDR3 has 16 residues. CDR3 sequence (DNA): TGTGCCAGCAGCTTGACTAGCGGGGGGGCTTACAATGAGCAGTTCTTC. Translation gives CASSLTSGGAYNEQFF.

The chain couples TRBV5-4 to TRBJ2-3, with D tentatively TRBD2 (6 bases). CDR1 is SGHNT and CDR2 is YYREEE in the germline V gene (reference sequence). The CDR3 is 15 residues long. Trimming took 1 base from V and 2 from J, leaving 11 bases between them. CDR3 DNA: TGTGCCAGCAGCTTGTTGGGGGGTACCACAGATACGCAGTATTTT. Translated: CASSLLGGTTDTQYF.

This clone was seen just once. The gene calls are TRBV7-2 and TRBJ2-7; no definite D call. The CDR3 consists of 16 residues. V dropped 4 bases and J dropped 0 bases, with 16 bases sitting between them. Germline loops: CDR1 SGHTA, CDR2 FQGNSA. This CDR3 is CASSSPPHALSYEQYF. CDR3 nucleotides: TGTGCCAGCAGCTCGCCCCCCCATGCTCTCTCCTACGAGCAGTACTTC.

The CDR3 sequence is CASSPNGLAGEQETQYF. The CDR3 nucleotides read TGCGCCAGCAGCCCGAACGGACTAGCGGGGGAACAAGAGACCCAGTACTTC. The rearrangement links TRBV4-1 to TRBJ2-5; TRBD2 aligns across 13 bases. Germline CDR1 is MGHRA and CDR2 is YSYEKL. The CDR3 runs to 17 residues. The V gene end was trimmed by 4 bases and the J gene end by 2 bases; junction bases not matched to a gene: 7.

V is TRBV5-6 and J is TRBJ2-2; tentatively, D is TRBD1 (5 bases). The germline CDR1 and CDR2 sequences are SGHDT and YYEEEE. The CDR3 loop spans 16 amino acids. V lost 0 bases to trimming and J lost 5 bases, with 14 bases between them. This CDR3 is CASSLAVAGWTGELFF. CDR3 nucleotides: TGTGCCAGCAGCTTGGCCGTTGCAGGGTGGACCGGGGAGCTGTTTTTT.

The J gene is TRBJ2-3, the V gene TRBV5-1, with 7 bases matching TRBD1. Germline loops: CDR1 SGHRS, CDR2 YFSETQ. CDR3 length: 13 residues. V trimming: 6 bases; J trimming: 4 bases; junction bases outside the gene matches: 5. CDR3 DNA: TGCGCCAGCACCAGGGGGTTCTCAGATACGCAGTATTTT. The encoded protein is CASTRGFSDTQYF.